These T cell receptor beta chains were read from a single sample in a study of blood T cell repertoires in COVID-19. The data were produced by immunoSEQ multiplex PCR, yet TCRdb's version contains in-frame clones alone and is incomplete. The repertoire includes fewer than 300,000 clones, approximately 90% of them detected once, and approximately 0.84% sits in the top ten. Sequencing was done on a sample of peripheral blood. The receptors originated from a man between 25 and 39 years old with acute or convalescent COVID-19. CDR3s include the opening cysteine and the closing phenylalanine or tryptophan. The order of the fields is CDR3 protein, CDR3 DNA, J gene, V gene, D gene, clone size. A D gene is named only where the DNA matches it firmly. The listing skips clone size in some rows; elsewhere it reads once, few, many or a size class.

CASRDDRGVPNTEAFF TGTGCCAGCAGGGACGACAGGGGGGTTCCGAACACTGAAGCTTTCTTT TRBJ1-1 TRBV28 TRBD1 NA
CASSWDTSSYEQYF TGCGCCAGCAGCTGGGACACCAGCTCCTACGAGCAGTACTTC TRBJ2-7 TRBV5-1 NA NA
CASSIGGRAFNYGYTF TGTGCCAGTAGTATAGGAGGCCGAGCCTTCAACTATGGCTACACCTTC TRBJ1-2 TRBV19 NA NA
CASSLMTGVNQPQHF TGTGCCAGCAGCTTGATGACAGGGGTCAATCAGCCCCAGCATTTT TRBJ1-5 TRBV5-6 TRBD1 NA
CASSLGTGWYGYTF TGCGCCAGCAGCTTGGGGACAGGGTGGTATGGCTACACCTTC TRBJ1-2 TRBV5-1 TRBD1 NA
CASSIGGQGNIQYF TGTGCCAGTAGTATAGGGGGGCAGGGAAACATTCAGTACTTC TRBJ2-4 TRBV19 NA NA
CASTRDRVQTDTQYF TGTGCCAGCACCCGGGACAGGGTGCAGACAGATACGCAGTATTTT TRBJ2-3 TRBV2 TRBD1 NA
CSVEDGQDIRTQHF TGCAGCGTTGAAGATGGGCAGGACATAAGAACCCAGCATTTT TRBJ1-5 TRBV29-1 NA NA
CASRYVAGGRDEQYF TGTGCCAGCAGGTACGTAGCGGGAGGTCGGGACGAGCAGTACTTC TRBJ2-7 TRBV2 TRBD2 NA
CASSVATGAYNEQFF TGTGCCAGCAGCGTAGCTACAGGAGCCTACAATGAGCAGTTCTTC TRBJ2-1 TRBV9 NA NA
CASSLQGVNTQYF TGTGCCAGCAGCTTACAGGGGGTAAATACGCAGTATTTT TRBJ2-3 TRBV5-6 TRBD1 NA
CASSPTGYEQYF TGTGCCAGCAGCCCCACAGGATACGAGCAGTACTTC TRBJ2-7 TRBV4-2 NA once
CASSPLGGSNQPQHF TGCGCCAGCAGCCCGCTGGGGGGTAGCAATCAGCCCCAGCATTTT TRBJ1-5 TRBV5-1 NA NA
CASSIRTGGGYGYTF TGTGCCAGCAGTATCCGGACAGGGGGCGGTTATGGCTACACCTTC TRBJ1-2 TRBV28 TRBD1 NA
CASSTDRGDYGYTF TGTGCCAGCAGTACGGACAGGGGGGACTATGGCTACACCTTC TRBJ1-2 TRBV5-4 TRBD1 NA
CAWTRDTSYEQYF TGTGCCTGGACGCGAGACACATCCTACGAGCAGTACTTC TRBJ2-7 TRBV30 NA NA
CASSHRTGSRSEQYF TGCGCCAGCAGCCATAGGACAGGGTCTCGATCCGAGCAGTACTTC TRBJ2-7 TRBV4-1 TRBD1 NA
CASSFSGGNTEAFF TGCGCCAGCAGCTTTTCAGGGGGTAACACTGAAGCTTTCTTT TRBJ1-1 TRBV5-1 TRBD1 few
CASSTGGTEAFF TGTGCCAGCAGTACCGGGGGGACTGAAGCTTTCTTT TRBJ1-1 TRBV6-5 NA NA
CSAQRGYEQYF TGCAGTGCTCAGCGGGGGTACGAGCAGTACTTC TRBJ2-7 TRBV20-1 TRBD2 NA
CASSHYSGRARNEQFF TGTGCCAGCTCACACTATAGCGGGAGGGCCAGGAATGAGCAGTTCTTC TRBJ2-1 TRBV18 TRBD2 NA
CASSETAGGPGDTQYF TGTGCCAGCAGTGAGACAGCGGGAGGGCCCGGAGATACGCAGTATTTT TRBJ2-3 TRBV6-4 TRBD2 NA
CASSQPSGSVVETQYF TGCGCCAGCAGCCAACCTAGCGGGAGTGTAGTAGAGACCCAGTACTTC TRBJ2-5 TRBV4-1 TRBD2 NA
CASSSQSGEAFF TGTGCCAGCAGCTCCCAGTCAGGTGAAGCTTTCTTT TRBJ1-1 TRBV11-3 NA NA
CASSQETAGGRYEQYF TGCGCCAGCAGCCAAGAAACAGCGGGAGGGAGGTACGAGCAGTACTTC TRBJ2-7 TRBV4-1 TRBD2 once
CASSPRTVKETQYF TGTGCCAGCTCACCAAGGACAGTGAAAGAGACCCAGTACTTC TRBJ2-5 TRBV18 NA NA
CASNLQAYGYTF TGTGCCAGCAATCTTCAGGCCTATGGCTACACCTTC TRBJ1-2 TRBV28 NA few
CASSQLGHMRQETQYF TGCGCCAGCAGCCAATTGGGACATATGAGACAAGAGACCCAGTACTTC TRBJ2-5 TRBV4-1 NA once
CASSVWGPTTHEQYF TGTGCCAGCAGTGTATGGGGGCCAACTACCCACGAGCAGTACTTC TRBJ2-7 TRBV2 NA NA
CATLKTGYNYGYTF TGTGCGACCCTAAAAACAGGATATAACTATGGCTACACCTTC TRBJ1-2 TRBV19 NA NA
CASRPRGERLNPGYTF TGCGCCAGCAGGCCGCGGGGGGAGCGTTTAAATCCTGGCTACACCTTC TRBJ1-2 TRBV5-1 NA NA
CASSILARGRSGNTIYF TGTGCCAGTAGTATCCTCGCGCGGGGACGCTCTGGAAACACCATATATTTT TRBJ1-3 TRBV19 NA NA
CASSQVGGNQPQHF TGCGCCAGCAGCCAAGTTGGAGGAAATCAGCCCCAGCATTTT TRBJ1-5 TRBV4-1 NA NA
CASSLDISGGAADTQYF TGCGCCAGCAGCTTGGATATTAGCGGGGGGGCCGCAGATACGCAGTATTTT TRBJ2-3 TRBV5-1 TRBD2 NA
CASSHGQGLFFGNTIYF TGTGCCAGCAGCCACGGACAGGGGCTTTTCTTTGGAAACACCATATATTTT TRBJ1-3 TRBV3-1/TRBV3-2 TRBD1 NA